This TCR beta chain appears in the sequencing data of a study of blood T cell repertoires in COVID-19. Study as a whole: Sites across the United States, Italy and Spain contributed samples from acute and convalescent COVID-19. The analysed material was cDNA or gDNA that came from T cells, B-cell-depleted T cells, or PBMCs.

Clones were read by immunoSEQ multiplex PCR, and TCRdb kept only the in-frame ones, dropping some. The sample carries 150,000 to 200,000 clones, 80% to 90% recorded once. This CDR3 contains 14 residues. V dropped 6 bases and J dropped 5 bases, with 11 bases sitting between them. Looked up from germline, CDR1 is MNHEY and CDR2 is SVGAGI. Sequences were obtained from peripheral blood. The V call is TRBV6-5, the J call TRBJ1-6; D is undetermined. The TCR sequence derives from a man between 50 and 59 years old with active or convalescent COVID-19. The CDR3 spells CASSRTYNNSPLHF. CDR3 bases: TGTGCCAGCAGCCGCACATACAATAATTCACCCCTCCACTTT.